The clone carrying this T cell receptor beta chain appeared many times. In germline, CDR1 is SGHRS, CDR2 YFSETQ. The CDR3 extends over 15 amino acids. V lost 4 bases to trimming and J lost 6 bases, with 14 bases between them. Thyroid surgery was performed in patients who had received no treatment beforehand. TCRdb re-called the PCR reads via MiXCR. The sample consists of tens of thousands of clones, about 20% of them appearing once. This entry belongs to a study of metastatic and nonmetastatic thyroid tumors. The specimen was blood. The V gene is TRBV5-1, the J gene TRBJ1-6, with D perhaps TRBD1 (6 bases). This TCR was recovered from a female donor with papillary thyroid cancer or a benign thyroid nodule (not recorded which). Some clones in this sample may be carry-over from other donors' samples. This chain's CDR3 is CASSPLAGANSPLHF. CDR3 nucleotides: TGCGCCAGCAGCCCCCTGGCAGGGGCTAATTCACCCCTCCACTTT.